This TCR beta chain derives from a study of cytomegalovirus exposure and HLA in healthy donors. PCR employed 60 Vbeta and 13 Jbeta primers. TCRdb keeps only in-frame clones here, not all; method: immunoSEQ multiplex PCR. The data contain about 170,000 clones, roughly three quarters of them singletons. Concerning this clone itself: The antigen is not known.

Study-level points and caveats: More clonal expansion characterized HLA-associated TCR beta chains than equally common others in a later analysis.

Sequences were obtained from PBMCs. This TCR came from a man in his forties in good health and CMV-seropositive.

CDR3 protein: CASSEWGTEEAFF. CDR3 sequence (DNA): TGTGCCAGCAGTGAATGGGGGACAGAGGAAGCTTTCTTT. The chain has TRBV25-1 and TRBJ1-1, with 7 bases aligning to TRBD1. Germline CDR1 is MGHDK and CDR2 is SYGVNS. CDR3 length: 13 residues. V gave up 1 base and J gave up 8 bases; unmatched junction bases: 4. The full variable domain, completed using reference TRBV25-1 and TRBJ1-1, is EADIYQTPRYLVIGTGKKITLECSQTMGHDKMYWYQQDPGMELHLIHYSYGVNSTEKGDLSSESTVSRIRTEHFPLTLESARPSHTSQYLCASSEWGTEEAFFGQGTRLTVV.